This T cell receptor beta chain was identified in a study of cytomegalovirus exposure and HLA in healthy donors (dated by TCRdb to between 2016 and 2019). Turning to the overall study: An earlier analysis of under 600 of the donors reported 276 Gb of sequence data and 100 million to 130 million unique TCR beta sequences from about 180 million T cells. An early release covering roughly 600 HLA-typed donors comprised about 300 gigabases of sequencing data and around 85 million unique TCR sequences. Of the 300 to 450 genotyped donors, roughly 80% fell in the genetic ancestry cluster associated with self-reported Caucasian donors. The study aimed to test whether cataloging public T cell receptors could reveal signatures of past pathogen exposure. Using immunosequencing, the study profiled T cell repertoires from about 620 subjects and related those repertoires to cytomegalovirus serostatus. A separate validation cohort of approximately 130 different subjects was used in addition to the approximately 610-subject first cohort. High-throughput TCR immunosequencing, statistical association of individual TCRs with disease status, and machine learning were combined to predict cytomegalovirus infection status. A later analysis re-analyzed previously published TCR beta repertoires from approximately 700 donors and added high-resolution HLA genotyping to study TCR occurrence patterns. Rather than using new phenotypic data, the later analysis identified candidate immune exposures from TCR beta sequences and from how often those sequences occurred across donors. An earlier analysis of about 620 of the donors applied high-throughput TCR beta sequencing to assess whether each TCR beta V gene segment acted as functional or pseudogenic. Donor age, sex, ethnicity and CMV serostatus were collected together with the repertoire data. Genome-wide SNP genotypes for about 65% of the roughly 700 donors were used in a later genetic analysis, which treated that subset as a discovery cohort. Every discovery cohort repertoire had been produced on one sequencing platform. HLA typing covered class I and class II loci at four-digit resolution. The number of typed donors differed by locus: roughly 629-640 for A, B, C, DRB1 and DQB1; about 520 for DQA1; around 610 for DPA1; and some 470 for DPB1. Four to six DR-DQ haplotypes were handled as single units for association and clustering, since linkage in the cohort was strong. Across approximately 400 genotyped donors of the cohort, an average of about 240,000 unique TCR beta nucleotide sequences per donor were sequenced, and approximately 19% of those sequences were non-productive. The investigation overall reported the following: This cohort had only TCR beta chains sequenced, and the lack of alpha or paired-chain data limited which features could be detected. The classifier was reported to diagnose cytomegalovirus status with high specificity and sensitivity in both the original and validation cohorts. A total of 150 or so TCR beta chains were listed by the study as associated with cytomegalovirus. In vitro tests confirmed that a few of the cytomegalovirus-associated TCR beta chains recognize cytomegalovirus antigens. In a later analysis, HLA-associated TCR beta chains showed more clonal expansion and lower generation probabilities than non-associated chains that were equally common. A further reported finding was that TCR beta sequences accurately predicted the HLA-A and HLA-B alleles for most subjects in the first cohort. Linkage disequilibrium might explain the correlated functional status among segregating V segments, but an unknown experimental factor could not be ruled out. A later analysis reported that several top co-occurrence clusters appeared linked to parvovirus B19, influenza, CMV and Epstein-Barr virus. A later analysis associated about 17,000 TCR beta sequences with specific HLA alleles at a false discovery rate of 0.05. The 87-base-pair reads could not distinguish some IMGT-functional V segments, including TRBV6-2 and TRBV6-3, so those segments were excluded. HLA typing was unavailable for some donors at each locus, so association tests used only the typed subset. Sequencing depth was assumed to be roughly uniform across donors in the presence/absence analyses, though that assumption may not hold. The sequencing pipeline was judged likely to have produced a cluster of highly shared sequence variants as a technical artifact. Because counts were too low, seventeen rarely observed V segments, including chromosome 9 orphons, were excluded from the earlier analysis of several hundred of the donors. It was suggested by the authors that the approach could potentially be generalized to other disease states and immunological phenotypes. In a later analysis, most CMV-associated TCR beta chains were found to appear HLA-restricted, with HLA associations seemingly driven largely by CMV exposure. In an earlier analysis of approximately 590 of the donors, most TCR beta V segments appeared in productive rearrangements about 87% or about 30% of the time, broadly matching IMGT annotations. In a later analysis, the rate of TCR association differed among HLA loci, with DRB1 alleles having the most associated TCRs and HLA-C alleles having the fewest. In a later genetic analysis, a missense DCLRE1C variant was associated with V-gene and J-gene trimming of TCR beta chains, and the association was replicated in an independent cohort. CMV serostatus was the only immune exposure information available for the cohort. In a later genetic analysis, fewer N-insertions in productive TCRs were reported among donors in an Asian-associated ancestry cluster than the roughly 700-donor mean. When HLA alleles, especially DR and DQ, strongly co-occurred, TCR associations were difficult to assign to individual alleles. Most TCR sequences were seen in very few donors, while some public TCRs were found in many individuals.

CDR1 and CDR2 are read off the germline V gene (reference sequence) as SEHNR and FQNEAQ. After removal of 6 bases from V and 8 bases from J, the junction retains 9 bases not matched to a gene. The CDR3, cysteine through phenylalanine, is 15 amino acids long. The sequence is cut down to CDR3 DNA, 45 bases in frame from base 1. Library creation used the immunoSEQ multiplex PCR assay. The multiplex PCR relied on a mix of 60 forward primers for TCR Vbeta segments and 13 reverse primers for TCR Jbeta segments. The CDR3 region of rearranged TCR beta genes was amplified from genomic DNA with a multiplex PCR assay. Amplified TCR beta libraries were sequenced as 87-base-pair reads on the Illumina HiSeq System. On the study's bioinformatics: Across the 666 repertoires, a later analysis counted 80 million or so unique TCR beta chains, approximately 10 million of which were shared by at least two donors. A nearest-neighbor algorithm error-corrected the raw reads and collapsed the reads into unique sequences, merging closely related sequences to remove PCR and sequencing errors. V, D and J gene segments were assigned by aligning CDR3 sequences to IMGT reference sequences. For a sequence to be retained, a match of at least six nucleotides to both a V gene segment and a J gene segment was required. A rearrangement was called productive if the CDR3 had no stop codons and remained in frame with V and J, and every other rearrangement was called non-productive. Following IMGT convention, CDR3 was defined as the stretch from the second conserved V-encoded cysteine up to the conserved J-encoded phenylalanine. Sequences without an unambiguous match to a single V gene segment were excluded from the earlier analysis of about 640 of the donors. In an earlier analysis of approximately 550 of the donors, V segments were called functional above 56.7% productive rearrangements and were called segregating when the between-donor standard deviation exceeded 5%. A statistical classification framework was developed to diagnose cytomegalovirus status using the catalog of TCR beta chain sequences. V and J gene assignment, in a later analysis, came from comparing TCR nucleotide sequences with IMGT/GENE-DB human TR gene sequences. Using the TCRdist pipeline, a later analysis assigned CDR3 sequences along with most-parsimonious VDJ recombination scenarios. In a later analysis, every TCR beta chain was defined by the combination of its CDR3 amino acid sequence and its V-gene family, and reads without a unique V-gene family were dropped. As a way to deal with suspected cross-contamination and a sequencing artifact, a later analysis dropped roughly 600 nucleotide sequences that were highly shared and had low generation probability. In a later analysis, a clonal expansion index was calculated for each public chain from normalized within-repertoire ranks of inferred template counts. Generation probabilities in a later analysis came from a VDJ recombination model fitted to out-of-frame rearrangements, and those results were checked against IGoR. A later analysis scored TCR-TCR, TCR-HLA and TCR-CMV co-occurrence with hypergeometric tests, applying a repertoire-size bias correction to TCR pairs. In a later analysis, false discovery rates were estimated by permuting HLA or CMV assignments 20 times. A later analysis grouped co-occurring TCRs with DBSCAN, adding TCRdist sequence similarity when clustering within HLA-allele-positive subsets. Co-occurrence clustering excluded repertoires with fewer than 30,000 or more than 120,000 public chains, plus five with anomalous nucleotide sharing. Here the immuneACCESS table is served through TCRdb, limited to in-frame sequences with V and J called. Missing clones are a known gap in these copies; in checked studies unresolved V genes cover under half, and the rest lacks a known reason. V, J and clone size were drawn from that table, and D and trimming were deduced from the DNA. In all, the sample holds more than 100,000 clones, and less than 85% of those were seen once. 1.5% of the sample is held by the ten biggest clonotypes.

The cohort was made up of under 800 healthy bone marrow donors. At the time of sampling, every cohort member was nominally healthy, though immune exposures that went unrecorded were likely present. The donor tested CMV seronegative, placing the donor among the roughly 400 seronegative members of the cohort. Every donor gave a peripheral blood sample, and the peripheral blood mononuclear cells from that sample were used for TCR beta sequencing. Genomic DNA was extracted from the blood cell samples with the Qiagen DNeasy Blood Extraction Kit. Comment on this clone: Its antigen is unknown. No much larger clone exists at a distance of one base, and base qualities are not known.

Material: PBMCs. The receptor's source is a man aged 40-49 years in good health and CMV-seronegative. This chain is built from TRBV7-9 and TRBJ2-1; TRBD1 fits 11 bases in the junction. In nucleotides, the sequence is TGTGCCAGCAGTACCGGGACAGGGGGTCGGGATGAGCAGTTCTTC. The resulting protein is CASSTGTGGRDEQFF.